These 32 T cell receptor beta chains were all obtained from the same sample, sequenced in a study. TCRdb recomputed calls from the RT-PCR reads with MiXCR, one row per CDR3 protein. The sample includes about 700,000 distinct CDR3 sequences, more than 13% of them seen just once. Input material: memory CD4+ T cells from blood. The receptors were sampled from a female donor in good health, serving as a healthy control.

The chain combines TRBV5-1 with TRBJ1-1, with 7 bases aligning to TRBD1. Germline V gene lookup returns CDR1 SGHRS and CDR2 YFSETQ. CDR3 length: 17 amino acids. V lost 2 bases and J lost 2; bases outside the gene matches: 12. The CDR3 DNA reads TGCGCCAGCAGCTTCCTACCTCTCCGGGACAGTAACACTGAAGCTTTCTTT. This translates into CASSFLPLRDSNTEAFF.

This clonotype has only a few counts. The gene calls are TRBV20-1 and TRBJ2-7, with 7 positions matching TRBD1. Germline trimming cut 5 bases from V and 0 bases from J; bases unmatched to any gene: 7. CDR3 length: 14 residues. The germline V gene has CDR1 DFQATT and CDR2 SNEGSKA (reference sequence). The CDR3 DNA reads as TGCAGTGCTCCGGGACAGCTTAGCTCCTACGAGCAGTACTTC. It yields the protein CSAPGQLSSYEQYF.

The chain carries TRBV28 and TRBJ2-1, with 9 bases identical to TRBD2. Per the germline V gene, CDR1 is MDHEN and CDR2 is SYDVKM. V shed 5 bases, J shed 5 bases, and the junction held 7 bases outside the gene matches. The CDR3 sequence is 15 residues long. The CDR3 is CASSPRTSANNEQFF. CDR3 nucleotide sequence: TGTGCCAGCAGTCCGAGGACTAGCGCAAACAATGAGCAGTTCTTC.

The V call is TRBV5-4, the J call TRBJ1-4, with 9 nucleotides matching TRBD1. Germline V gene lookup returns CDR1 SGHNT and CDR2 YYREEE (reference sequence). The CDR3 extends over 14 amino acids. With 3 bases clipped from V and 8 bases from J, the junction kept 5 bases outside the gene matches. The CDR3 loop reads CASSWDRAAEKLFF. CDR3 sequence (DNA): TGTGCCAGCAGCTGGGACAGGGCGGCGGAAAAACTGTTTTTT.

V is TRBV20-1 and J is TRBJ2-7, with 7 bases fitting TRBD1. This CDR3 has 13 amino acids. J was trimmed by 6 bases and V by 7 bases; bases with no gene match: 12. The V gene's germline CDR1 is DFQATT and CDR2 SNEGSKA (reference sequence). This CDR3 reads CSGAEGAGGEQYF. In DNA, the CDR3 is TGCAGTGGGGCCGAGGGGGCAGGAGGCGAGCAGTACTTC.

The CDR3 DNA reads TGCGCCAGCAGCCCAAGACAGGATAGAGATACGCAGTATTTT. Residues: CASSPRQDRDTQYF. The V call is TRBV4-1, the J call TRBJ2-3; tentatively, D is TRBD1 (6 bases). This CDR3 spans 14 amino acids. Trimming cost V 4 bases and J 5 bases, with 13 bases left between them. CDR1 is MGHRA and CDR2 is YSYEKL in the germline V gene.

This clonotype was recorded at least ten times. The V and J genes are TRBV20-1 and TRBJ2-7; tentative D call: TRBD2 (5 bases). The CDR3 extends over 14 amino acids. Trimming removed 3 bases from V and 0 bases from J, with 12 bases in between. Germline V CDR1 and CDR2: DFQATT, SNEGSKA (reference sequence). Here the CDR3 DNA reads TGCAGTGCTAGTCGGGGTGCCCTCTCCTACGAGCAGTACTTC. Amino acids: CSASRGALSYEQYF.

The chain recombines TRBV5-6 with TRBJ2-5; D possibly corresponds to TRBD1 (6 bases). CDR1 SGHDT and CDR2 YYEEEE come from the germline V gene. The ends were cut back, 0 bases at V and 5 bases at J, with 11 bases in the middle. The CDR3 covers 14 residues. DNA of the CDR3: TGTGCCAGCAGCTTGGAACAGGGTCAGGAGACCCAGTACTTC. Translated: CASSLEQGQETQYF.

This clonotype was counted only a few times. The chain uses TRBV15 and TRBJ2-3; TRBD1 aligns across 11 bases. CDR3 length equals 15 residues. CDR1 and CDR2 (germline): LNHNV, YYDKDF (reference sequence). With V trimmed by 6 bases and J by 6 bases, 8 bases remained unmatched. The CDR3 nucleotides read TGTGCCACCAGAAGGACAGGGGGCTTATCGGATACGCAGTATTTT. The encoded protein is CATRRTGGLSDTQYF. Based on the CDR3 plus reference TRBV15 and TRBJ2-3, the full variable domain is DAMVIQNPRYQVTQFGKPVTLSCSQTLNHNVMYWYQQKSSQAPKLLFHYYDKDFNNEADTPDNFQSRRPNTSFCFLDIRSPGLGDTAMYLCATRRTGGLSDTQYFGPGTRLTVL.

This chain uses TRBV7-2 with TRBJ1-1, with a possible D match to TRBD1 (6 bases). Trimming took 5 bases from V and 1 from J, leaving 11 bases between them. Germline loops: CDR1 SGHTA, CDR2 FQGNSA. This CDR3 has 14 residues. The CDR3 sequence is CASSQIQGNTEAFF. CDR3 sequence (DNA): TGTGCCAGCAGCCAAATACAGGGGAACACTGAAGCTTTCTTT.

This clonotype appeared many times. The genes are TRBV11-2 and TRBJ2-1, with D hard to call. V lost 0 bases and J lost 10, with 16 bases in between. The germline V gene has CDR1 SGHAT and CDR2 FQNNGV. There are 15 residues in the CDR3. CDR3 in DNA: TGTGCCAGCAGCTTAGATATCGCACATGATATAGAGCAGTTCTTC. Translating gives CASSLDIAHDIEQFF.

The table lists this clonotype with many counts. The CDR3 is CATNDRGLSNEQFF. In DNA, the CDR3 is TGTGCCACCAACGACAGGGGGTTGTCGAATGAGCAGTTCTTC. The chain joins TRBV24-1 to TRBJ2-1; TRBD1 aligns across 9 bases. The CDR3 has 14 amino acids. V shed 8 bases, J shed 7 bases, and the junction held 8 bases outside the gene matches. Germline CDR1 reads KGHDR; CDR2 reads SFDVKD.

V is TRBV3-1 and J is TRBJ2-7, with D maybe TRBD1 (6 bases). Trimming left V 1 base short and J 6 bases short, with 7 bases between. This CDR3 region has 12 residues. Germline V gene lookup returns CDR1 LGHDT and CDR2 YNNKEL (reference sequence). CDR3 DNA: TGTGCCAGCAGCCAAGCAGGGGTCGAGCAGTACTTC. It encodes CASSQAGVEQYF.

A few counts support this clonotype. This clone may be a read error of a much larger clone one base away. V is TRBV6-2 or TRBV6-3 and J is TRBJ1-1; D remains ambiguous. The CDR3 is 11 residues long. V lost 1 base, J lost 6 bases, and 3 bases lay in between. Looked up from germline, CDR1 is MNHEY and CDR2 is SVGEGT. CDR3 loop: CASSYYSEAFF. The DNA for the CDR3 is TGTGCCAGCAGTTACTACTCTGAAGCTTTCTTT.

This clonotype was counted only a few times. This chain joins TRBV12-3 or TRBV12-4 and TRBJ2-2, with a possible D match to TRBD2 (5 bases). The CDR3 totals 16 residues. V was cut by 5 bases and J by 1 base, with 14 bases left in between. CDR3 bases: TGTGCCAGCAGTCTGAATGTACGGGGGAACACCGGGGAGCTGTTTTTT. Protein product: CASSLNVRGNTGELFF.

The table lists this clonotype with a few counts. The chain employs TRBV10-3 and TRBJ1-4, with no clear D. Germline CDR1 ENHRY, CDR2 SYGVKD. V shed 5 bases and J shed 5 bases, with 12 bases lying between them. This CDR3 is 14 amino acids long. The CDR3 here is CAISPSKQNEKLFF. CDR3 DNA: TGTGCCATCAGTCCCTCAAAACAGAATGAAAAACTGTTTTTT.

This clonotype has a count of ten or more. At one of its ends the junction is not consistent with the germline gene, which may arise from a read error. The gene calls are TRBV5-1 and TRBJ2-1, with TRBD2 matching 7 bases. CDR1 and CDR2 from the germline V gene are SGHRS and YFSETQ. The length of the CDR3 is 15 residues. This CDR3 is CASSLGGSSYNEQFF. CDR3 coding DNA: TGTGCCAGCAGCTTAGGCGGGAGCTCCTACAATGAGCAGTTCTTC.

This clonotype was observed many times. The chain has TRBV12-3 or TRBV12-4 and TRBJ2-3, with 10 bases aligning to TRBD2. The length of the CDR3 is 15 residues. Trimming at V came to 6 bases and at J to 5 bases, leaving 8 bases not matched to a gene. CDR3 amino acids: CASSPGLADLDTQYF. The CDR3 DNA reads TGTGCCAGCAGCCCAGGACTAGCGGACCTAGATACGCAGTATTTT.

This clonotype has just a few counts. The V gene is TRBV6-2 or TRBV6-3, the J gene TRBJ2-6; weak D call: TRBD1 (6 bases). CDR1 is MNHEY and CDR2 is SVGEGT in the germline V gene. The length of the CDR3 is 17 residues. Between the trimmed V and J ends, which lost 2 bases and 0 bases, there was a span of 11 bases. This chain's CDR3 is CASSYLGGHSGANVLTF. CDR3 DNA sequence: TGTGCCAGCAGTTACCTTGGGGGACACTCTGGGGCCAACGTCCTGACTTTC.

This clonotype was recorded only once. The CDR3 DNA reads as TGTGCCAGCAGCCGAAACACGGTAAACACTGAAGCTTTCTTT. As protein: CASSRNTVNTEAFF. The J gene is TRBJ1-1, the V gene TRBV11-2; no firm D call. The CDR3 extends over 14 amino acids. Germline CDR1 and CDR2: SGHAT and FQNNGV. Trimming pared 5 bases from V and 2 bases from J, leaving 12 bases between.

Many counts were recorded for this clonotype. The rearrangement uses TRBV12-3 or TRBV12-4 and TRBJ1-1, with D perhaps TRBD1 (6 bases). The CDR3 has 14 amino acids. V lost 1 base and J lost 1, with 7 bases in between. The CDR3 reads CASSLGQENTEAFF. DNA of the CDR3: TGTGCCAGCAGTTTAGGACAGGAGAACACTGAAGCTTTCTTT.

This clonotype was detected many times. This chain uses TRBV20-1 with TRBJ2-1, with 10 bases identical to TRBD2. Trimming at V came to 2 bases and at J to 9 bases, leaving 1 base not matched to a gene. Germline CDR1 reads DFQATT; CDR2 reads SNEGSKA (reference sequence). This CDR3 comprises 12 residues. As DNA, the CDR3 is TGCAGTGCTAGACGGACTAGCGGTGAGCAGTTCTTC. Translation gives CSARRTSGEQFF.

There are many counts of this clonotype. J is TRBJ2-7 and V is TRBV7-3; D is perhaps TRBD1 (6 bases). The length of the CDR3 is 14 residues. V dropped 4 bases and J dropped 6 bases, with 16 bases sitting between them. Germline V lookup: CDR1 SGHTA, CDR2 FQGTGA. The CDR3 DNA reads as TGTGCCAGCAGCTCGACAGGAGGCGAGGTCGAGCAGTACTTC. Amino acid sequence: CASSSTGGEVEQYF.

The chain uses TRBV20-1 and TRBJ2-3; D is unresolved. The V gene lost 6 bases and the J gene lost 5 bases, with 18 bases spanning the gap. CDR3 length equals 14 residues. Germline V gives CDR1 DFQATT, CDR2 SNEGSKA (reference sequence). CDR3 DNA: TGCAGTGCCATCGGGTTAAACTTAGGAGATACGCAGTATTTT. This encodes CSAIGLNLGDTQYF.

The CDR3 region has the DNA TGTGCCAGCAGCTTAGAGCTGCCAGCCCGCCCGGGACTACGGGGGGGGGATACGCAGTATTTT. This encodes CASSLELPARPGLRGGDTQYF. The chain is built from TRBV7-6 and TRBJ2-3; 8 bases agree with TRBD2. Trimming at V came to 1 base and at J to 6 bases, leaving 24 bases not matched to a gene. CDR1 SGHVS and CDR2 FNYEAQ come from the germline V gene. The CDR3 runs to 21 residues.

This clonotype was found a few times. This chain uses TRBV9 with TRBJ2-7; D gene ambiguous. Germline values: CDR1 SGDLS, CDR2 YYNGEE. The V and J ends lost 5 bases and 1 base respectively, with 16 bases between them. The CDR3 is 15 residues long. The CDR3 sequence is CASRVMRGTSYEQYF. CDR3 nucleotides: TGTGCCAGCAGGGTTATGCGTGGCACATCCTACGAGCAGTACTTC.

The chain has TRBV20-1 and TRBJ1-1; D not certain. The CDR3 length is 14 residues. Germline values: CDR1 DFQATT, CDR2 SNEGSKA (reference sequence). The V gene lost 6 bases and the J gene lost 6 bases, with 20 bases spanning the gap. The CDR3 reads CSATHRYRIAEAFF. The CDR3 nucleotides are TGCAGTGCCACGCACCGGTATCGAATCGCTGAAGCTTTCTTT.

This clonotype was counted only a few times. V and J are TRBV29-1 and TRBJ2-3; D remains ambiguous. Germline V lookup: CDR1 SQVTM, CDR2 ANQGSEA. Trimming stripped 3 bases from V and 4 bases from J, with 11 bases between. The CDR3 extends over 13 amino acids. CDR3 in DNA: TGCAGCGTTGAGTCCATTCGGTCAGATACGCAGTATTTT. Its translation is CSVESIRSDTQYF.

This clonotype showed up many times. This sequence joins TRBV20-1 and TRBJ1-1, with a weak D call TRBD1 (5 bases). The CDR3 covers 14 residues. V lost 6 bases and J lost 0, with 14 bases in between. Germline V CDR1 and CDR2: DFQATT, SNEGSKA (reference sequence). The CDR3 spells CSASPGRMNTEAFF. The CDR3 DNA follows: TGCAGTGCCTCGCCGGGGCGTATGAACACTGAAGCTTTCTTT.

This clonotype was seen at least ten times. The chain is built from TRBV4-1 and TRBJ2-1; D gene unclear. Trimming shortened V by 1 base and J by 1 base, and 11 bases separated the two germline ends. The germline gives CDR1 MGHRA, CDR2 YSYEKL. The CDR3 length is 16 residues. In DNA form, the CDR3 reads TGCGCCAGCAGCCAAGTCGACCTCATATCCTACAATGAGCAGTTCTTC. This translates into CASSQVDLISYNEQFF.

The CDR3: CSARVGTGRRSPLHF. In DNA form, the CDR3 reads TGCAGTGCTAGAGTAGGGACAGGGAGGCGATCACCCCTCCACTTT. The chain has TRBV20-1 and TRBJ1-6, with 9 bases lining up with TRBD1. CDR1 and CDR2 (germline): DFQATT, SNEGSKA (reference sequence). Losses at the gene ends were 1 base for V and 10 bases for J; bases not matched to a gene: 8. The CDR3 runs to 15 residues.

V gene TRBV7-3 combines with J gene TRBJ2-1; 8 nucleotides match TRBD1. V lost 1 base to trimming and J lost 5 bases; unmatched junction nucleotides: 4. Germline V gene data show CDR1 as SGHTA and CDR2 as FQGTGA. This CDR3 has 15 residues. The CDR3: CASSLNTGGHNEQFF. In DNA, the CDR3 is TGTGCCAGCAGCTTAAATACAGGGGGACACAATGAGCAGTTCTTC.